This T cell receptor (beta chain) emerged from a study of CXCR3-negative and CXCR3-positive naive CD8 T cells. In regard to this clonotype: What it binds is not known.

CDR1 is MNHEY, CDR2 SMNVEV, per germline (reference sequence). The length of the CDR3 is 17 residues. Findings and limits, study-wide: TRB CDR3 hydrophobicity was greater in CXCR3-positive naive cells than in CXCR3-negative naive cells.

Carrying UMI labels, the TRB cDNA libraries were prepared through 5' RACE. Each CDR3 protein gets one entry in TCRdb, which reprocessed the 5' RACE reads and gives no DNA. This listing includes about 98,000 distinct CDR3 sequences. Sequences were obtained from naive CXCR3+ CD8+ T cells from blood. Described subset: CD45RO-CCR7+CD27+CD95- naive CD8+ T cells expressing CXCR3 (TNR3+). This clonotype was obtained from a human donor in good health. Some clones in this sample may be carry-over from other donors' samples. The gene calls are TRBV27 and TRBJ2-5; there is no DNA to check the TCRdb D call of TRBD2. This chain's CDR3 is CASSLGTSGGRQETQYF.